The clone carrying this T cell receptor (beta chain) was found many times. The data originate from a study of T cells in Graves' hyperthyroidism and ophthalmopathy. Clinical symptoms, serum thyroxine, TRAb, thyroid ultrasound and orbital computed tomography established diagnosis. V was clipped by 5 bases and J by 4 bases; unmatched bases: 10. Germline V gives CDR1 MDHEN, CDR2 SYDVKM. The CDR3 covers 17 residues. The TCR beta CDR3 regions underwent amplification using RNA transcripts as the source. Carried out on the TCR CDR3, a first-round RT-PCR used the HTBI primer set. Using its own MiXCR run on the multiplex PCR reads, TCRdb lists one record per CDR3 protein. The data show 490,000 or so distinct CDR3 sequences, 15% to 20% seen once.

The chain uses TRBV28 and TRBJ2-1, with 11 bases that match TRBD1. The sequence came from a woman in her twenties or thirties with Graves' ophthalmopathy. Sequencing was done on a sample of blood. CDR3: CASSLQLGQGDYNEQFF. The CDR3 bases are TGTGCCAGCAGTCTGCAGCTGGGACAGGGGGATTACAATGAGCAGTTCTTC.